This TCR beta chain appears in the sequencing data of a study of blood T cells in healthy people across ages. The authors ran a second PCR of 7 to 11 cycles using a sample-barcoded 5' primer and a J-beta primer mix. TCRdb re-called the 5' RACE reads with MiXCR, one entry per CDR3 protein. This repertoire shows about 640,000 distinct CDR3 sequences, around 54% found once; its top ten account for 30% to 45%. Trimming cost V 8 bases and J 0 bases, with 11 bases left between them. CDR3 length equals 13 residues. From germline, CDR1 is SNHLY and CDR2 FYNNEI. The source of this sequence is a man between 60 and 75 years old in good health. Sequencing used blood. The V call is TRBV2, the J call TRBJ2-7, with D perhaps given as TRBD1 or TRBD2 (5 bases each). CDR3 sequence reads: CASEGRYSYEQYF. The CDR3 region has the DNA TGTGCCAGCGAGGGACGGTACTCCTACGAGCAGTACTTC. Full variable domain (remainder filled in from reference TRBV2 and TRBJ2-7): EPEVTQTPSHQVTQMGQEVILRCVPISNHLYFYWYRQILGQKVEFLVSFYNNEISEKSEIFDDQFSVERPDGSNFTLKIRSTKLEDSAMYFCASEGRYSYEQYFGPGTRLTVT.